Listed below are T cell receptor beta chains from one sample, sequenced in a study of blood T cell repertoires in COVID-19. This table comes from immunoSEQ multiplex PCR, and its TCRdb copy is limited to in-frame clones, with some not included. Of tens of thousands of clones listed, more than 70% are singletons. The specimen sequenced was peripheral blood. The receptors stem from a man aged 65 to 79 with active or convalescent COVID-19. The conserved cysteine and the conserved F or W are not part of the CDR3 here.

V,J,CDR3
TRBV19,TRBJ1-2,ASSPGQGPYGYT
TRBV3-1/TRBV3-2,TRBJ1-6,ASSQDRRVNSPLH
TRBV5-1,TRBJ1-1,ASSSGQGLAF
TRBV3-1/TRBV3-2,TRBJ2-3,ASSQASDTQY
TRBV3-1/TRBV3-2,TRBJ2-5,ASSPWDSGQETQY
TRBV11-3,TRBJ2-7,ASSLGGQGRVFEQY
TRBV7-8,TRBJ1-5,ASSLRPTKTQPQH
TRBV28,TRBJ1-5,ASSLGGRFNQPQH
TRBV5-4,TRBJ2-5,ASSLQGSETQY
TRBV28,TRBJ2-7,ASWTSSRAGGSYEQY
TRBV13,TRBJ2-1,ASSLRPTGHEQF
TRBV10-3,TRBJ1-2,AISDNRGNYGYT
TRBV28,TRBJ2-3,ATKWTDSTDTQY
TRBV27,TRBJ1-1,ASSAPGHTEAF
TRBV19,TRBJ2-1,ASSNPGTGRSGEQF
TRBV7-2,TRBJ2-7,ASSLAPFTGYEQY
TRBV3-1/TRBV3-2,TRBJ1-2,ASSATGDLGYT
TRBV10-1,TRBJ2-3,ASSRTGVDTQY
TRBV4-1,TRBJ1-5,ASSPQGANQPQH
TRBV9,TRBJ1-1,ASSFDQDKAF
TRBV7-2,TRBJ1-1,ASSLLWNTEAF
TRBV13,TRBJ2-1,ASSLLAGGNNEQF
TRBV2,TRBJ2-3,AAKMSFRQDTQY
TRBV5-1,TRBJ2-7,ASSLAPIYEQY
TRBV24-1,TRBJ1-6,ATSDGTGGNSPLH
TRBV11-3,TRBJ1-1,ASSSRVDTEAF
TRBV2,TRBJ2-5,ASRRGGARLETQY
TRBV30,TRBJ1-5,AWTGSVNQPQH
TRBV5-1,TRBJ2-5,ASSFRDRLETQY
TRBV6-6,TRBJ1-3,ASAWETSPGTIY
TRBV7-2,TRBJ2-1,ASSLGGSGGTNEQF
TRBV10-3,TRBJ2-1,AIKPGLAGDYEQF
TRBV3-1/TRBV3-2,TRBJ2-5,ASSPVTETQY
TRBV19,TRBJ2-6,ATWAESSGANVLT
TRBV28,TRBJ1-2,ASSRAGTGEKGYT